This T cell receptor (beta chain) was found in a study of Ad26.COV2.S vaccination and SARS-CoV-2 variants. Turning to the study itself: Once or twice, 56 days apart, Ad26.COV2.S was delivered intramuscularly.

The CDR3 contains 11 residues. Between the trimmed V and J ends, which lost 5 bases and 2 bases, there was a span of 3 bases. Indicated treatment: roughly 18 received Ad26.COV2.S at low or high dose, single or two shots; about 5 received placebo; per-sample allocation not given. It was on day 63 after the first vaccine or placebo injection that samples were taken. The vaccine antigen was prefusion-stabilized Wuhan SARS-CoV-2 spike. Here immunoSEQ multiplex PCR was the method, and the copy in TCRdb shows in-frame clones only, minus some. The data contain about 280,000 clones, around 87% of them singletons.

The V gene is TRBV12-3 or TRBV12-4, the J gene TRBJ1-2; no reliable D call. Sequencing was performed on peripheral blood, taken in a trial of Ad26.COV2.S vaccine versus placebo. This receptor was identified in a person between 18 and 65 years old who received the Ad26.COV2.S COVID-19 vaccine or a placebo. The CDR3 here is CASSHNYGYTF. The CDR3, as DNA: TGTGCCAGCAGTCACAACTATGGCTACACCTTC.